This TCR beta chain came from a study of STAT5B mutations in CD4+ large granular lymphocyte leukemia. Authors' data handling: A productive frequency of 2.59 x 10-5 was the lowest detectable. Sequenced by immunoSEQ multiplex PCR; TCRdb stores in-frame clones only, minus some. D and trimming come from the DNA, and the V and J calls and clone size come from that table. The data contain tens of thousands of clones, about 80% of them singletons. Study-wide findings and caveats: Compared with healthy controls (2/35), patient top clones favored TRBV06 (8/27). No patients shared main leukemic clonotypes, though around 25% appeared at low frequency elsewhere.

Control samples were healthy donors' buffy coats. V was cut by 3 bases and J by 10 bases, with 12 bases left in between. Germline CDR1 SQVTM, CDR2 ANQGSEA. CDR3 length equals 11 residues. There are a few counts of this clone. Its antigen is unknown. Sequencing used CD4+ T cells from blood buffy coats. The sequence derives from a human donor in good health. V is TRBV29-1 and J is TRBJ1-2; D call uncertain. The CDR3 reads CSVDGDGDYTF. The CDR3 DNA reads TGCAGCGTTGACGGAGACGGTGACTACACCTTC.